This note documents a single T cell receptor beta chain sequence. A read error may produce the germline difference seen at one junction end. This sample is part of a study of cytotoxic CD8 clonotypes in ibrutinib-treated CLL. Repertoires were generated with immunoSEQ multiplex PCR, while TCRdb's copy carries only in-frame clones and drops some. Of 300,000 to 350,000 clones listed, around four fifths were seen once; the top ten hold 6.5% to 8%. Germline CDR1 is SGHAT and CDR2 is FQNNGV. The CDR3 is 13 residues long. The receptor comes from a human donor with chronic lymphocytic leukemia. Here the sequenced sample was PBMCs, taken before ibrutinib treatment. The chain combines TRBV11-2 with TRBJ2-7; 8 bases map to TRBD2. The DNA of the CDR3 is TGTGCCAGCAGCTCCGGACTAGCCCCCAGCAAGTTCTTC. This codes for CASSSGLAPSKFF.